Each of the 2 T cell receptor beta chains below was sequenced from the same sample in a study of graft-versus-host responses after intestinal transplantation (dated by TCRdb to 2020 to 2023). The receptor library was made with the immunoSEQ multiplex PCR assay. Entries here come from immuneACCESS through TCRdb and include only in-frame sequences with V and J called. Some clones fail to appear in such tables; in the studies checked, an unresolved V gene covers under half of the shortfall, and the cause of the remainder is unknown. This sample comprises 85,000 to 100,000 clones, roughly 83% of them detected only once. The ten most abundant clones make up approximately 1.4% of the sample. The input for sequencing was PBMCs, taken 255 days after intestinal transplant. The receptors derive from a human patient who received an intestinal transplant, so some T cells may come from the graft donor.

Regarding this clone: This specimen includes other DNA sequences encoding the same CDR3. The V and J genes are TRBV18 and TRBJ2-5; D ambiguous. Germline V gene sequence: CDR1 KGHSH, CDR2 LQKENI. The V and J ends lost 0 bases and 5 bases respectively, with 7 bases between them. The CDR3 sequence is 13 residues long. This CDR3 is CASSPPMRETQYF. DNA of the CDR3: TGTGCCAGCTCACCACCTATGAGGGAGACCCAGTACTTC. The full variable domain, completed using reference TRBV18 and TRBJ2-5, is NAGVMQNPRHLVRRRGQEARLRCSPMKGHSHVYWYRQLPEEGLKFMVYLQKENIIDESGMPKERFSAEFPKEGPSILRIQQVVRGDSAAYFCASSPPMRETQYFGPGTRLLVL.

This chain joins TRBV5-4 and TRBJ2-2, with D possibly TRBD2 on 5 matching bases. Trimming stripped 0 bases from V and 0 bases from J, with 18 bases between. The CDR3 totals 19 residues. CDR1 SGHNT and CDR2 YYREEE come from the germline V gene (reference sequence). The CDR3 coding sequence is TGTGCCAGCAGCTTGGGACTACCCTCCAGATACGCGAACACCGGGGAGCTGTTTTTT. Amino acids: CASSLGLPSRYANTGELFF.